A selection of T cell receptor beta chains follows, all from one sample in a study of monozygotic twins with inflammatory bowel disease. TCRdb re-called the 5' RACE reads; one entry per CDR3 protein, DNA not given. Its table records hundreds of thousands of distinct CDR3 sequences. Material for sequencing was blood. These receptors were obtained from a human donor with ulcerative colitis or Crohn's disease, or a healthy co-twin of an affected twin (not recorded which). Each CDR3 is given with its conserved first and last residue.

J,V,CDR3
TRBJ2-5,TRBV29-1,CSVEGQGGKTQYF
TRBJ2-7,TRBV20-1,CSARMRRRSGGAQFSEQYF
TRBJ1-5,TRBV5-1,CASSSRRGQALDSNQPQHF
TRBJ2-7,TRBV19,CASSYDRESYEQYF
TRBJ2-2,TRBV7-9,CASSRDPRVGELFF
TRBJ2-5,TRBV20-1,CSARRGGAKETQYF
TRBJ2-7,TRBV20-1,CSARVGGKRSYEQYF
TRBJ1-2,TRBV28,CASSSYRTGENYGYTF
TRBJ2-7,TRBV21-1,CASSKGREQYF
TRBJ2-1,TRBV7-6,CASSLAGAGIKQFF
TRBJ1-6,TRBV12-3/TRBV12-4,CASSHNRDSPLHF
TRBJ2-5,TRBV20-1,CSARVPETQYF
TRBJ2-5,TRBV7-8,CAINLADQETQYF
TRBJ2-1,TRBV20-1,CSAARPTSGRYEQFF
TRBJ2-2,TRBV4-3,CASSPGRRGGETGELFF
TRBJ2-5,TRBV20-1,CSRGTGRARETQYF